This record looks at one TCR beta chain sequence and its context. Clones were read by immunoSEQ multiplex PCR, and TCRdb kept only the in-frame ones, dropping some. Altogether roughly 100,000 clones are present, around 80% being singletons, with the ten largest covering 20% to 25%. This specimen comes from a study of blood T cell repertoires in COVID-19. Study background: The analysed material was cDNA or gDNA that came from T cells, B-cell-depleted T cells, or PBMCs.

The CDR3 has 13 amino acids. Looked up from germline, CDR1 is SGDLS and CDR2 is YYNGEE. Trimming shortened V by 2 bases and J by 8 bases, and 13 bases separated the two germline ends. This rearrangement joins TRBV9 to TRBJ1-2; tentative D call: TRBD1 (6 bases). The sequence was obtained from a man in his 70s with active or convalescent COVID-19. Material: peripheral blood. As DNA, the CDR3 is TGTGCCAGCAGCGTGATACAGGGTGGCGGCTACACCTTC. Protein: CASSVIQGGGYTF.